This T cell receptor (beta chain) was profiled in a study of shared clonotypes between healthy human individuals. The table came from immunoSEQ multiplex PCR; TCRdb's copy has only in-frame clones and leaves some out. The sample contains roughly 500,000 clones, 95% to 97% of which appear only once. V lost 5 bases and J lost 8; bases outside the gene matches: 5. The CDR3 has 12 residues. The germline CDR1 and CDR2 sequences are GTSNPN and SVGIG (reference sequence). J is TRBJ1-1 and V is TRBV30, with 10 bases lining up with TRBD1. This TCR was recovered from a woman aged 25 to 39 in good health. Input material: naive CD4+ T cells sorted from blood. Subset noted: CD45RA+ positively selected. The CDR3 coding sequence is TGTGCCTGGGAACCGGGACAGGGGGAAGCTTTCTTT. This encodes CAWEPGQGEAFF.